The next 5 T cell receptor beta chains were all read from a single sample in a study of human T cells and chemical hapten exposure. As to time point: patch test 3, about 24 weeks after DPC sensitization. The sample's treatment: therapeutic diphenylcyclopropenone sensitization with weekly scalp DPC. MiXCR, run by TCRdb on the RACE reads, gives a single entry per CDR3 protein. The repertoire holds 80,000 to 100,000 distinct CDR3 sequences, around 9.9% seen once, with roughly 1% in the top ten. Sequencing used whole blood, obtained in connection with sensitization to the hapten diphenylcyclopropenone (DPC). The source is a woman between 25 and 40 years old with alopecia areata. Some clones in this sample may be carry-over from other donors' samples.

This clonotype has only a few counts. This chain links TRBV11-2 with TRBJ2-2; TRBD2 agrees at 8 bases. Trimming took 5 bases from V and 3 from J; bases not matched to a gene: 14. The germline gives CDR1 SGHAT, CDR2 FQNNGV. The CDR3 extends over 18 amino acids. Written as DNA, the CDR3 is TGTGCCAGCAGCCCGGGGGGGACATCCATAAGACACACCGGGGAGCTGTTTTTT. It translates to CASSPGGTSIRHTGELFF.

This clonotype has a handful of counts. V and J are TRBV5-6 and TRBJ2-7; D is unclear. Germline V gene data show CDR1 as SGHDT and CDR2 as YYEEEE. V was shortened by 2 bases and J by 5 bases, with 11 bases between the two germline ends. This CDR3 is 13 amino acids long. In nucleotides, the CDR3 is TGTGCCAGCAGCTTAGGGCCCGCGGACGAGCAGTACTTC. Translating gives CASSLGPADEQYF. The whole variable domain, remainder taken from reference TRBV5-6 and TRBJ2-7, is DAGVTQSPTHLIKTRGQQVTLRCSPKSGHDTVSWYQQALGQGPQFIFQYYEEEERQRGNFPDRFSGHQFPNYSSELNVNALLLGDSALYLCASSLGPADEQYFGPGTRLTVT.

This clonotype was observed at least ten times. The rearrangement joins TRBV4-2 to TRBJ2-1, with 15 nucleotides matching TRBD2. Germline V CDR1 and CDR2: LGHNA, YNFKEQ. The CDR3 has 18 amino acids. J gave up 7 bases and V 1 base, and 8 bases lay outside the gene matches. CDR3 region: CASSQAPGTSGRKNEQFF. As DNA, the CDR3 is TGTGCCAGCAGCCAAGCACCCGGGACTAGCGGGAGGAAGAATGAGCAGTTCTTC.

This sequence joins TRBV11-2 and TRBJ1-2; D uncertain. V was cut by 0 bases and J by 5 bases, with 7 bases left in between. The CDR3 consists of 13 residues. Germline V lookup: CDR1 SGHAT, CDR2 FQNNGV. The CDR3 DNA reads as TGTGCCAGCAGCTTAGAAAGGACGTATGGCTACACCTTC. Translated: CASSLERTYGYTF.

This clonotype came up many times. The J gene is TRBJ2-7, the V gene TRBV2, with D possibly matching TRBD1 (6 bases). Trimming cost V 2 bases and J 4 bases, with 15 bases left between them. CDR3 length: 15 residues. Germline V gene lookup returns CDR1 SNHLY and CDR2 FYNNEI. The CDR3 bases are TGTGCCAGCAGTGAACCCCGGACAGCTGAATACGAGCAGTACGTC. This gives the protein CASSEPRTAEYEQYV.